A single sample gave rise to the 19 T cell receptor beta chains below, sequenced in a study of T cell responses to AZD1222 COVID-19 vaccine. Sequencing was performed with immunoSEQ multiplex PCR; in TCRdb, only in-frame clones are kept and a portion is missing. Of about 150,000 clones detected, about nine tenths appear once; the ten largest clones hold 2.5% to 3%. This specimen consisted of peripheral blood, obtained on day 0 of AZD1222 vaccination. All receptors derive from an adult in good health.

This clone has only a few counts. The chain employs TRBV7-2 and TRBJ2-2; D uncertain. The CDR3 consists of 14 residues. Trimming pared 5 bases from V and 4 bases from J, leaving 11 bases between. Germline CDR1 reads SGHTA; CDR2 reads FQGNSA. CDR3 protein: CASSPRFSTGELFF. The CDR3 DNA reads as TGTGCCAGCAGCCCTAGATTTAGCACCGGGGAGCTGTTTTTT.

The chain recombines TRBV6-2 or TRBV6-3 with TRBJ1-6; D ambiguous. The V end was cut by 2 bases, the J end by 9 bases, with 11 bases between. Germline loops: CDR1 MNHEY, CDR2 SVGEGT. CDR3 size: 14 residues. In nucleotides, the CDR3 is TGTGCCAGCAGTTACGGCGACCAACTTTCACCCCTCCACTTT. This sequence encodes CASSYGDQLSPLHF.

The chain employs TRBV19 and TRBJ2-3, with 8 nucleotides matching TRBD2. V lost 3 bases to trimming and J lost 1 base; unmatched junction nucleotides: 3. CDR1 is LNHDA and CDR2 is SQIVND in the germline V gene (reference sequence). CDR3 length: 15 residues. Written as DNA, the CDR3 is TGTGCCAGTAGTATCCCCGGGGGGGGCACAGATACGCAGTATTTT. The encoded protein is CASSIPGGGTDTQYF.

The chain recombines TRBV4-3 with TRBJ1-2, with a possible D match to TRBD1 (5 bases). The germline V and J ends were trimmed by 0 bases and 4 bases, with 15 bases remaining between them. The V gene's germline CDR1 is LGHNA and CDR2 YSLEER. The CDR3 length is 16 residues. CDR3 in amino acids: CASSQEPGGIPYGYTF. CDR3 DNA sequence: TGCGCCAGCAGCCAAGAGCCCGGGGGGATACCCTATGGCTACACCTTC.

The rearrangement links TRBV18 to TRBJ2-5; D is possibly TRBD1 or TRBD2 (5 bases each). The CDR3 sequence is 17 residues long. Per germline, CDR1 KGHSH and CDR2 LQKENI. The V end lost 1 base, the J end lost 5 bases, and 20 bases lay between the germline ends. Here the CDR3 reads CASSPLRDGRSQETQYF. CDR3 coding DNA: TGTGCCAGCTCACCACTCAGGGACGGTCGGTCTCAGGAGACCCAGTACTTC.

This clone was seen a few times. The J gene is TRBJ1-1, the V gene TRBV10-3; possible D gene TRBD1, 5 bases. The V end lost 10 bases, the J end lost 1 base, and 13 bases lay between the germline ends. The CDR3 is 13 residues long. Germline values: CDR1 ENHRY, CDR2 SYGVKD. CDR3 nucleotide sequence: TGTGCCACCAGACGGGGGGGGAACACTGAAGCTTTCTTT. This sequence encodes CATRRGGNTEAFF.

This clone was counted only a few times. This rearrangement joins TRBV19 to TRBJ2-5; 10 positions agree with TRBD2. This CDR3 is built from 18 residues. V was pared by 4 bases and J by 5 bases, with 16 bases of the junction left unmatched. The germline gives CDR1 LNHDA, CDR2 SQIVND (reference sequence). This CDR3 reads CASSKTGTSDTIAETQYF. The CDR3 DNA reads TGTGCCAGTAGTAAGACCGGGACTAGCGACACAATTGCCGAGACCCAGTACTTC.

CDR3 sequence reads: CAGGGSKGEAFF. Here the CDR3 DNA reads TGTGCCGGAGGGGGTTCGAAGGGTGAAGCTTTCTTT. The chain carries TRBV7-2 and TRBJ1-1; D is perhaps TRBD1 (6 bases). The germline V gene encodes CDR1 SGHTA and CDR2 FQGNSA. The V gene lost 11 bases and the J gene lost 7 bases, with 17 bases spanning the gap. The CDR3 has 12 amino acids.

The chain uses TRBV7-9 and TRBJ2-7, with a possible D match to TRBD1 (5 bases). The V end lost 5 bases, the J end lost 2 bases, and 10 bases lay between the germline ends. The CDR3 spans 13 residues. CDR1 and CDR2 from the germline V gene are SEHNR and FQNEAQ (reference sequence). The CDR3 sequence is CASSVGATYEQYF. The CDR3 region has the DNA TGTGCCAGCAGCGTTGGGGCCACCTACGAGCAGTACTTC.

This chain connects TRBV7-6 to TRBJ1-3, with TRBD1 matching over 7 bases. Germline assignment: CDR1 SGHVS and CDR2 FNYEAQ. The CDR3 extends over 16 amino acids. With 5 bases clipped from V and 1 base from J, the junction kept 8 bases outside the gene matches. The CDR3, as DNA: TGTGCCAGCAGCCTCGGGACAGCACAGTCTGGAAACACCATATATTTT. As protein: CASSLGTAQSGNTIYF.

The rearrangement uses TRBV30 and TRBJ2-7, with 7 positions matching TRBD1. This CDR3 has 14 amino acids. Looked up from germline, CDR1 is GTSNPN and CDR2 is SVGIG (reference sequence). V was pared by 6 bases and J by 5 bases, with 13 bases of the junction left unmatched. The CDR3 region has the DNA TGTGCCTGCCCAATGGACGACAGGGCCCACGAGCAGTACTTC. Amino acids: CACPMDDRAHEQYF.

The chain's CDR3 is CASRPGRLSNQPQHF. The CDR3, as DNA: TGTGCCAGCAGACCCGGACGGTTAAGCAATCAGCCCCAGCATTTT. The gene calls are TRBV7-2 and TRBJ1-5; D uncertain. This CDR3 has 15 residues. CDR1 and CDR2 from the germline V gene are SGHTA and FQGNSA. Trimming took off 6 bases at V and 1 base at J, with 13 bases between the two ends. Using reference TRBV7-2 and TRBJ1-5 for the parts outside the CDR3, the full variable domain is GAGVSQSPSNKVTEKGKDVELRCDPISGHTALYWYRQSLGQGLEFLIYFQGNSAPDKSGLPSDRFSAERTGGSVSTLTIQRTQQEDSAVYLCASRPGRLSNQPQHFGDGTRLSIL.

The V call is TRBV4-1, the J call TRBJ1-6, with a tentative D call TRBD1 (5 bases). The CDR3 spans 14 residues. The germline V and J ends were trimmed by 5 bases and 10 bases, with 15 bases remaining between them. Germline CDR1 and CDR2: MGHRA and YSYEKL. The CDR3 loop is CASSSGGGRSPLHF. The CDR3 nucleotides are TGCGCCAGCAGCTCTGGGGGGGGTAGGTCACCCCTCCACTTT.

This rearrangement joins TRBV4-3 to TRBJ1-2; D not resolved. V was shortened by 0 bases and J by 5 bases, with 16 bases between the two germline ends. Germline V gene lookup returns CDR1 LGHNA and CDR2 YSLEER. This CDR3 comprises 16 residues. CDR3 DNA: TGCGCCAGCAGCCAAGAGATCCAGGCCGGTAGTTATGGCTACACCTTC. Translation gives CASSQEIQAGSYGYTF.

This clone was counted a few times. The rearrangement joins TRBV25-1 to TRBJ1-6, with TRBD1 matching 9 bases. V was pared by 2 bases and J by 8 bases, with 7 bases of the junction left unmatched. This CDR3 spans 16 amino acids. Germline V lookup: CDR1 MGHDK, CDR2 SYGVNS. The CDR3 spells CASSEPGQGGDSPLHF. The CDR3, as DNA: TGTGCCAGCAGTGAACCGGGACAGGGAGGAGATTCACCCCTCCACTTT. Combining the CDR3 with reference TRBV25-1 and TRBJ1-6 gives the whole variable domain EADIYQTPRYLVIGTGKKITLECSQTMGHDKMYWYQQDPGMELHLIHYSYGVNSTEKGDLSSESTVSRIRTEHFPLTLESARPSHTSQYLCASSEPGQGGDSPLHFGNGTRLTVT.

This clone has a single count. The chain is built from TRBV9 and TRBJ2-1, with 12 nucleotides matching TRBD2. The V and J ends lost 2 bases and 7 bases, in that order; junction bases with no gene match: 4. Per the germline V gene, CDR1 is SGDLS and CDR2 is YYNGEE. The CDR3 is 15 amino acids. The DNA of the CDR3 is TGTGCCAGCAGCGTCCTAGCGGGGGGGCAAAATGAGCAGTTCTTC. Translation: CASSVLAGGQNEQFF.

The J gene is TRBJ1-6, the V gene TRBV6-1; no clear D gene. The CDR3 sequence is 15 residues long. The germline V and J ends were trimmed by 2 bases and 6 bases, with 11 bases remaining between them. Germline assignment: CDR1 MNHNS and CDR2 SASEGT. CDR3 amino acids: CASSELGHLNSPLHF. The CDR3 bases are TGTGCCAGCAGTGAACTCGGCCACCTTAATTCACCCCTCCACTTT.

This chain joins TRBV30 and TRBJ1-1; D not resolved. This CDR3 has 13 amino acids. Germline CDR1 reads GTSNPN; CDR2 reads SVGIG (reference sequence). The ends were cut back, 2 bases at V and 9 bases at J, with 16 bases in the middle. In DNA form, the CDR3 reads TGTGCCTGGAGTATGGAGGCTGGTCCTAAAGCTTTCTTT. Translated: CAWSMEAGPKAFF.

This chain connects TRBV12-5 to TRBJ2-3; no clear D gene. V lost 2 bases and J 4 bases, leaving 4 bases between the germline ends. The CDR3 totals 12 residues. Germline CDR1 reads LGHNT; CDR2 reads FRNRAP. This CDR3 is CASGLLSDTQYF. CDR3 sequence (DNA): TGTGCTAGTGGTTTGTTGTCAGATACGCAGTATTTT.